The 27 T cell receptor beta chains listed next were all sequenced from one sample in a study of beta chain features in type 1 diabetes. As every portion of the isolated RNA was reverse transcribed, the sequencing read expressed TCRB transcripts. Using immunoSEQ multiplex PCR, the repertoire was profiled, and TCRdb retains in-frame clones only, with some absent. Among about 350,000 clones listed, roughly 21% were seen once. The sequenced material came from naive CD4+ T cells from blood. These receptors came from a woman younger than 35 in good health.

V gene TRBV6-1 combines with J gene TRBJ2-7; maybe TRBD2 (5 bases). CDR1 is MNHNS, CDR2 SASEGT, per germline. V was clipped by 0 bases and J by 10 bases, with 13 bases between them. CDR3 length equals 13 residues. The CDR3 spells CASSEAASPEQYF. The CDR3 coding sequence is TGTGCCAGCAGTGAAGCAGCTAGCCCAGAACAGTACTTC.

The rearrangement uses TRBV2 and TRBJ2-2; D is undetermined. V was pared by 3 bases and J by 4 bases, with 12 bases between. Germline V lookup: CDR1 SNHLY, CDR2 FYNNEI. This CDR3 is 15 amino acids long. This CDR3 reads CASSDESGITGELFF. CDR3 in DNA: TGTGCCAGCAGTGACGAATCAGGTATCACCGGGGAGCTGTTTTTT.

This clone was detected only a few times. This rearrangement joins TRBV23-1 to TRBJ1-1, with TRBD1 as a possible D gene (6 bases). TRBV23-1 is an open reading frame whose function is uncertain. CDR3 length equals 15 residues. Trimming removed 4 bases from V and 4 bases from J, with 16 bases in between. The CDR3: CASSPAGLTGTEAFF. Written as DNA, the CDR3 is TGCGCCAGCAGTCCCGCCGGTTTGACAGGCACTGAAGCTTTCTTT.

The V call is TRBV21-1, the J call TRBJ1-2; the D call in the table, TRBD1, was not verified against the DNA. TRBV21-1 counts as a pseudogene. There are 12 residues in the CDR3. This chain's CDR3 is CASSSRVYGYTF. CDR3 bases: TGTGCCAGCAGCTCCAGGGTCTACGGCTACACCTTC.

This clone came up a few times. The CDR3 DNA reads as TGCAGCGTCATGAAGAGGGGGGATACGCAGTATTTT. As protein: CSVMKRGDTQYF. The V gene is TRBV29-1, the J gene TRBJ2-3, with a possible D match to TRBD1 (6 bases). The CDR3 is 12 residues long. Looked up from germline, CDR1 is SQVTM and CDR2 is ANQGSEA. Trimming stripped 6 bases from V and 6 bases from J, with 13 bases between.

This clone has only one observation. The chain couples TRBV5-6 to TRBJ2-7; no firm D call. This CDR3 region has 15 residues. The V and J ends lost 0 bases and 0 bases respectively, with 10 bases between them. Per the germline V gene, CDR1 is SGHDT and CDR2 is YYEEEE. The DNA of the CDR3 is TGTGCCAGCAGCTTGGAACAGCAACCCTCCTACGAGCAGTACTTC. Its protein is CASSLEQQPSYEQYF.

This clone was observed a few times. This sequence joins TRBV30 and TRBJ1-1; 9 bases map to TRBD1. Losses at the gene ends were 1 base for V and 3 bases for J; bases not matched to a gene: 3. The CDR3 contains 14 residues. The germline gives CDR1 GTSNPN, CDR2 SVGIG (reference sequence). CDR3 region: CAWSADRGDTEAFF. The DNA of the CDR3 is TGTGCCTGGAGTGCGGACAGGGGAGACACTGAAGCTTTCTTT.

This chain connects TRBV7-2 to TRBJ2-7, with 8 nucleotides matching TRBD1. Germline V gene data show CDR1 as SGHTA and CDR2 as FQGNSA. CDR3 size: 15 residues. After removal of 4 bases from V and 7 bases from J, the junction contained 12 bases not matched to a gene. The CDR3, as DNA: TGTGCCAGCAGCTCTCCCGGACAGGGAGCAAGGGAGCAGTACTTC. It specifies CASSSPGQGAREQYF.

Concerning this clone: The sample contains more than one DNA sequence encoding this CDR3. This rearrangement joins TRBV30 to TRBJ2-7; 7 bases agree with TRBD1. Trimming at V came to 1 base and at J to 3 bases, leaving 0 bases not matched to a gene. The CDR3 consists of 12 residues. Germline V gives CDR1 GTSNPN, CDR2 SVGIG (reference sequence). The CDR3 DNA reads TGTGCCTGGAGTGCAGGGGGCTACGAGCAGTACTTC. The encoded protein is CAWSAGGYEQYF.

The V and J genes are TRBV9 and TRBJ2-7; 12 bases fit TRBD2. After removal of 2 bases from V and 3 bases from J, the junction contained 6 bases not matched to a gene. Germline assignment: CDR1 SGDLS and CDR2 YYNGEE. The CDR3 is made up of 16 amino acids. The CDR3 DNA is TGTGCCAGCAGCGTGGTAACTAGCGGGAGGTACTACGAGCAGTACTTC. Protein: CASSVVTSGRYYEQYF. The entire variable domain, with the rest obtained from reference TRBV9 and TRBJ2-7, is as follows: DSGVTQTPKHLITATGQRVTLRCSPRSGDLSVYWYQQSLDQGLQFLIQYYNGEERAKGNILERFSAQQFPDLHSELNLSSLELGDSALYFCASSVVTSGRYYEQYFGPGTRLTVT.

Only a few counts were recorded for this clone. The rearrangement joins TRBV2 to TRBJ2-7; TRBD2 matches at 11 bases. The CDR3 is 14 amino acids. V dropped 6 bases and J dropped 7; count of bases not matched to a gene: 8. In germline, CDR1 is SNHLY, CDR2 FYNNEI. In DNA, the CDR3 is TGTGCCAGCAGGCCGGGACTAGCGGTAAGGGAGCAGTACTTC. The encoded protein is CASRPGLAVREQYF.

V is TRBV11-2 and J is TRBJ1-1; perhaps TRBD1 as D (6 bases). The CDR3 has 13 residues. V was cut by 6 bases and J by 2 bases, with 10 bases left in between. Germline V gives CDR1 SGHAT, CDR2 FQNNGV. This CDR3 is CASRKQGNTEAFF. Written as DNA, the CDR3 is TGTGCCAGCAGGAAACAGGGAAACACTGAAGCTTTCTTT.

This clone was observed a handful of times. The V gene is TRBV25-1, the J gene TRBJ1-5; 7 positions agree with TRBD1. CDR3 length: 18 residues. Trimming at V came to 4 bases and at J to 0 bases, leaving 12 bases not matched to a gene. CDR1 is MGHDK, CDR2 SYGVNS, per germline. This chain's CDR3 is CASSGAFGTDDSNQPQHF. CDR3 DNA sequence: TGTGCCAGCAGTGGGGCTTTCGGGACAGATGATAGCAATCAGCCCCAGCATTTT.

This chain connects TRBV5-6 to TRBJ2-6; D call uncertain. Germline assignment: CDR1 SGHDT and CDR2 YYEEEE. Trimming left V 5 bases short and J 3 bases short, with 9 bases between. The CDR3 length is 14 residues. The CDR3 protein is CASSRGDGANVLTF. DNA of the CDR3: TGTGCCAGCAGTAGAGGAGATGGGGCCAACGTCCTGACTTTC.

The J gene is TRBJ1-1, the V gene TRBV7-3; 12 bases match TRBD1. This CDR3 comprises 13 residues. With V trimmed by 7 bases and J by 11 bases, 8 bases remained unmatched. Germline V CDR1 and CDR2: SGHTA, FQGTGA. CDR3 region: CASNLGTGGWAFF. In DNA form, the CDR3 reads TGTGCCAGCAACCTAGGGACAGGGGGCTGGGCTTTCTTT.

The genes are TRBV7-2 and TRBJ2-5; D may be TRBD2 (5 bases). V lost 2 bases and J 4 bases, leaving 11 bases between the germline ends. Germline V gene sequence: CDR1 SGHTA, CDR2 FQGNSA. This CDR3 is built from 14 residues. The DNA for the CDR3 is TGTGCCAGCAGCTTAACCCTGGAGGCAGAGACCCAGTACTTC. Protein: CASSLTLEAETQYF.

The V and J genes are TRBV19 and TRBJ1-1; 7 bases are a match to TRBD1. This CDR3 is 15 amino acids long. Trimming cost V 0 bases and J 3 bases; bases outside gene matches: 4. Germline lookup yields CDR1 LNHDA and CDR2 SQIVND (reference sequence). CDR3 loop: CASSIESGGDTEAFF. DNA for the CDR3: TGTGCCAGTAGTATAGAGTCAGGGGGAGACACTGAAGCTTTCTTT.

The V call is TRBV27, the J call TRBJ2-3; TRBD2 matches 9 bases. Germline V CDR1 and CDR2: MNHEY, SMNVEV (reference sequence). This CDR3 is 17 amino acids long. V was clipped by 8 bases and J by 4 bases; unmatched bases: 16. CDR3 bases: TGTGCCAGCGGACCTAGAACAAATAGCGGGAGCCCAGATACGCAGTATTTT. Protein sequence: CASGPRTNSGSPDTQYF.

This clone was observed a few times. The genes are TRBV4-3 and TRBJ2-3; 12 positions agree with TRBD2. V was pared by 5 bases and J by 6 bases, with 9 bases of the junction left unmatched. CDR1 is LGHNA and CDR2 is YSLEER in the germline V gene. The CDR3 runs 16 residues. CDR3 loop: CASSLVLAGGGDTQYF. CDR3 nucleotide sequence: TGCGCCAGCAGCTTAGTACTAGCGGGGGGAGGGGATACGCAGTATTTT.

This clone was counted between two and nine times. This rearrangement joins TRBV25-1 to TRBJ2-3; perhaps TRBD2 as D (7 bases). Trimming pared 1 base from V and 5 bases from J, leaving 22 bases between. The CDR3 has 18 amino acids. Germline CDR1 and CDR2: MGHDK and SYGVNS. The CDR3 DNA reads TGTGCCAGCAGTGAATTCGGGGGGCAGGACCTATTGGTAGATACGCAGTATTTT. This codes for CASSEFGGQDLLVDTQYF.

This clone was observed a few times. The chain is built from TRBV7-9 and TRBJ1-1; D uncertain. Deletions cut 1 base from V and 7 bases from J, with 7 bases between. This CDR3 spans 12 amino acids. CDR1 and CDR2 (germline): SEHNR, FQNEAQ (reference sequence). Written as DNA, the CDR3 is TGTGCCAGCAGCTTAGTGGCCAGTGAAGCTTTCTTT. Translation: CASSLVASEAFF.

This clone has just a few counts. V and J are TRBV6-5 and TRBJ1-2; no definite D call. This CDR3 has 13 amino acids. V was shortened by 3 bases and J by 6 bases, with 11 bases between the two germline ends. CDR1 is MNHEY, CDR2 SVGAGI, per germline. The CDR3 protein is CASSYGGRHGYTF. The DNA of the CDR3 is TGTGCCAGCAGTTATGGAGGACGGCATGGCTACACCTTC.

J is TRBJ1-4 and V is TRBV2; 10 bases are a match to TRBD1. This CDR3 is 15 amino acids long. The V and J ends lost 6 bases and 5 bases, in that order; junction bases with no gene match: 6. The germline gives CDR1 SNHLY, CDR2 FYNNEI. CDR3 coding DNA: TGTGCCAGCAGGGGCGACAGGGGGCAGAATGAAAAACTGTTTTTT. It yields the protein CASRGDRGQNEKLFF.

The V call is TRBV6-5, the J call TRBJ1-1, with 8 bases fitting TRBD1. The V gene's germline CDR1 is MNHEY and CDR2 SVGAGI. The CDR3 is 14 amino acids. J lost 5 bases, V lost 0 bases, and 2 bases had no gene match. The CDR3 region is CASSYSTGGTEAFF. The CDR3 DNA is TGTGCCAGCAGTTACTCTACAGGGGGGACTGAAGCTTTCTTT.

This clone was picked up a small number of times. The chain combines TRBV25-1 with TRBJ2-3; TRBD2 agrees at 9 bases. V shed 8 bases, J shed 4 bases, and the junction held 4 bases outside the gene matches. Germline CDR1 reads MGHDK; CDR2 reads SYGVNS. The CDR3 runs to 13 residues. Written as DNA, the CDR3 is TGTGCCAGCCGGATAGCGGGGGCAGATACGCAGTATTTT. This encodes CASRIAGADTQYF.

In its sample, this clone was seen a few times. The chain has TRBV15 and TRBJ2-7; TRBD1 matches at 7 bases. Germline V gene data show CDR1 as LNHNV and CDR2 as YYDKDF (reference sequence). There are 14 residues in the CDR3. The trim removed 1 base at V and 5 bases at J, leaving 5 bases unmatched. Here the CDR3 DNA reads TGTGCCACCAGCAGAGGACAGGGAACCGACGAGCAGTACTTC. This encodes CATSRGQGTDEQYF.

DNA of the CDR3: TGTGCCAGCAGTGCAGTCTCCGGGACAGGGGATAGCAATCAGCCCCAGCATTTT. It codes for CASSAVSGTGDSNQPQHF. J is TRBJ1-5 and V is TRBV28, with 10 bases identical to TRBD1. CDR1 is MDHEN and CDR2 is SYDVKM in the germline V gene. Trimming took 5 bases from V and 0 from J; bases not matched to a gene: 10. The CDR3 totals 18 residues.